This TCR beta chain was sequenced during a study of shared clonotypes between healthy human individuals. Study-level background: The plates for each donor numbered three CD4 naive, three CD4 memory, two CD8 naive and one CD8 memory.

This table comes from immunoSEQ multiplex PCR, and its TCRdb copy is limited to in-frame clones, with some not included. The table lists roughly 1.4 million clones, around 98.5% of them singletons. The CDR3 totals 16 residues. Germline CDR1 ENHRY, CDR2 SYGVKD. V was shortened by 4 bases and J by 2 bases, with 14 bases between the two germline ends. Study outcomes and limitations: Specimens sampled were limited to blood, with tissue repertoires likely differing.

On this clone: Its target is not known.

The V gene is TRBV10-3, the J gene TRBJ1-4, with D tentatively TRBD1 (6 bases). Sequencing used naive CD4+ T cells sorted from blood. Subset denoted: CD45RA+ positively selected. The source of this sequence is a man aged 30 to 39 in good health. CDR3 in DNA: TGTGCCATCAGTGTGACTCGGGGGGCCACTAATGAAAAACTGTTTTTT. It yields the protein CAISVTRGATNEKLFF.